A selection of T cell receptor beta chains follows, all from one sample in a study of blood T cell repertoires in COVID-19. Data came from immunoSEQ multiplex PCR; TCRdb stores just in-frame clones and leaves some out. Among about 78,000 clones listed, roughly 86% were seen once. What was sequenced was peripheral blood. All receptors come from a man aged 50 to 60 with active or convalescent COVID-19. Both conserved end residues are part of each CDR3. The D gene is left open where the match is weak. Clone size appears in some rows only: once, few, many, or a class for an expanded clone.

.,TRBJ1-1,.,TRBV28,CASSKRGGGNTEAFF,TGTGCCAGCAGTAAAAGGGGGGGCGGGAACACTGAAGCTTTCTTT
.,TRBJ2-2,.,TRBV2,CASRGQGANTGELFF,TGTGCCAGCAGGGGCCAAGGGGCGAACACCGGGGAGCTGTTTTTT
.,TRBJ2-3,.,TRBV6-5,CASSYSIQGGTDTQYF,TGTGCCAGCAGTTACTCGATACAGGGAGGCACAGATACGCAGTATTTT
.,TRBJ1-1,.,TRBV5-5,CASTQTGMNTEAFF,TGTGCCAGCACCCAAACAGGGATGAACACTGAAGCTTTCTTT
TRBD1,TRBJ1-2,.,TRBV2,CASTLLTGDYGYTF,TGTGCCAGCACCTTACTGACAGGGGACTATGGCTACACCTTC
.,TRBJ1-5,.,TRBV5-1,CASSLGGQGNQPQHF,TGCGCCAGCAGCTTGGGAGGGCAGGGCAATCAGCCCCAGCATTTT
TRBD2,TRBJ2-6,.,TRBV28,CVSRGVVGANVLTF,TGTGTCAGCCGGGGGGTGGTTGGGGCCAACGTCCTGACTTTC
TRBD1,TRBJ2-7,.,TRBV12-3/TRBV12-4,CASSLGNRGEQYF,TGTGCCAGCAGTTTAGGTAACAGGGGAGAGCAGTACTTC
TRBD2,TRBJ2-3,few,TRBV7-9,CASGLAQSTDTQYF,TGTGCCTCCGGACTAGCGCAGAGCACAGATACGCAGTATTTT
.,TRBJ2-1,.,TRBV9,CASSVQLIPGDEQFF,TGTGCCAGCAGCGTACAGCTAATCCCAGGGGATGAGCAGTTCTTC
TRBD1,TRBJ2-3,.,TRBV5-4,CASSGGQSTDTQYF,TGTGCCAGCAGCGGGGGACAGAGCACAGATACGCAGTATTTT
TRBD1,TRBJ1-5,.,TRBV19,CASTSGGRQPQHF,TGTGCCAGTACCTCAGGGGGCAGGCAGCCCCAGCATTTT
.,TRBJ1-2,.,TRBV6-5,CASKKRTETLYGYTF,TGTGCCAGCAAGAAAAGGACAGAAACTCTCTATGGCTACACCTTC
.,TRBJ2-1,.,TRBV11-3,CASSPGVGEQFF,TGTGCCAGCAGCCCGGGGGTGGGAGAGCAGTTCTTC
TRBD2,TRBJ2-3,.,TRBV3-1/TRBV3-2,CASSQSTSGVSSTDTQYF,TGTGCCAGCAGCCAATCGACTAGCGGGGTGTCTAGCACAGATACGCAGTATTTT
TRBD1,TRBJ2-2,.,TRBV7-9,CASSSGGTGSTGELFF,TGTGCCAGCAGCTCAGGCGGGACAGGGTCTACCGGGGAGCTGTTTTTT
.,TRBJ2-7,.,TRBV14,CASSQDSVDYEQYF,TGTGCCAGCAGCCAAGATAGCGTCGATTACGAGCAGTACTTC
TRBD2,TRBJ2-5,.,TRBV6-2/TRBV6-3,CASSYWGQRGGRQETQYF,TGTGCCAGCAGTTACTGGGGGCAGCGGGGGGGCAGACAAGAGACCCAGTACTTC
TRBD1,TRBJ2-2,.,TRBV19,CASHGTARTGELFF,TGTGCCAGCCATGGGACAGCCCGGACCGGGGAGCTGTTTTTT
TRBD2,TRBJ2-2,.,TRBV5-1,CASSFSGENTGELFF,TGCGCCAGCAGCTTCAGCGGGGAGAACACCGGGGAGCTGTTTTTT
TRBD2,TRBJ2-1,.,TRBV5-1,CASSLESGGYNEQFF,TGCGCCAGCAGCTTGGAAAGCGGGGGTTACAATGAGCAGTTCTTC
TRBD1,TRBJ2-1,.,TRBV7-9,CASSLMGQTNNEQFF,TGTGCCAGCAGCTTAATGGGACAGACTAACAATGAGCAGTTCTTC
TRBD2,TRBJ2-1,.,TRBV5-6,CASSRDYLDTQFF,TGTGCCAGCAGCCGGGACTACCTTGATACGCAGTTCTTC
.,TRBJ1-5,.,TRBV7-8,CASSSTAQPQHF,TGTGCCAGCAGCTCAACAGCTCAGCCCCAGCATTTT
.,TRBJ1-6,once,TRBV9,CASSPGPGLNSPLHF,TGTGCCAGCAGCCCGGGCCCAGGGCTTAATTCACCCCTCCACTTT
TRBD1,TRBJ1-5,.,TRBV19,CASSGTGGNQPQHF,TGTGCCAGTAGTGGGACAGGGGGGAATCAGCCCCAGCATTTT
.,TRBJ2-3,.,TRBV6-5,CASIFNRPGDTQYF,TGTGCCAGCATCTTTAACCGTCCAGGAGATACGCAGTATTTT
.,TRBJ2-3,few,TRBV7-2,CASSLVRLQVTDTQYF,TGTGCCAGCAGCTTAGTTCGTTTGCAGGTCACAGATACGCAGTATTTT
.,TRBJ2-6,.,TRBV19,CASKLSSGANVLTF,TGTGCCAGTAAGCTTAGCTCTGGGGCCAACGTCCTGACTTTC
TRBD1,TRBJ1-4,.,TRBV19,CASEGARNEKLFF,TGTGCCAGTGAGGGGGCGCGGAATGAAAAACTGTTTTTT
.,TRBJ2-2,.,TRBV6-1,CASSESGIGELFF,TGTGCCAGCAGTGAATCGGGGATCGGGGAGCTGTTTTTT
.,TRBJ2-1,.,TRBV6-5,CASSRGEVNEQFF,TGTGCCAGCAGCAGGGGCGAGGTCAATGAGCAGTTCTTC
TRBD1,TRBJ2-1,.,TRBV5-6,CASSWETGGLNEQFF,TGTGCCAGCAGCTGGGAGACAGGGGGATTGAATGAGCAGTTCTTC
TRBD1,TRBJ1-6,.,TRBV2,CASRAGQDNSPLHF,TGTGCCAGCAGGGCGGGACAGGACAATTCACCCCTCCACTTT
.,TRBJ1-5,.,TRBV27,CASSLNQPQHF,TGTGCCAGCAGTCTTAATCAGCCCCAGCATTTT
.,TRBJ1-5,.,TRBV20-1,CSASGGRIGQPQHF,TGCAGTGCTAGTGGGGGGCGGATAGGGCAGCCCCAGCATTTT
.,TRBJ2-5,.,TRBV19,CASRTDGGETQYF,TGTGCCAGTAGAACAGACGGCGGGGAGACCCAGTACTTC
TRBD1,TRBJ2-5,.,TRBV19,CASRRTGGTVETQYF,TGTGCCAGTCGCCGGACAGGGGGCACGGTTGAGACCCAGTACTTC
.,TRBJ2-3,.,TRBV11-3,CASSLDPGADTQYF,TGTGCCAGCAGCTTAGATCCGGGGGCAGATACGCAGTATTTT
TRBD2,TRBJ2-5,.,TRBV18,CASSPTSGEETQYF,TGTGCCAGCTCACCTACTAGCGGGGAAGAGACCCAGTACTTC
TRBD1,TRBJ2-1,.,TRBV19,CASSPTGASNEQFF,TGTGCCAGTAGTCCGACAGGGGCTTCCAATGAGCAGTTCTTC
TRBD1,TRBJ1-2,few,TRBV3-1/TRBV3-2,CASSQVRGENGYTF,TGTGCCAGCAGCCAGGTCAGGGGGGAAAATGGCTACACCTTC
TRBD1,TRBJ1-5,.,TRBV5-8,CASSLDGTGGFDQPQHF,TGTGCCAGCAGCCTTGACGGGACAGGGGGATTCGATCAGCCCCAGCATTTT
TRBD2,TRBJ2-2,.,TRBV5-8,CASSRGLAGTGELFF,TGTGCCAGCAGCCGAGGACTAGCGGGGACCGGGGAGCTGTTTTTT
.,TRBJ1-2,.,TRBV4-1,CASSQDPTAGYGYTF,TGCGCCAGCAGCCAAGATCCCACCGCGGGCTATGGCTACACCTTC
.,TRBJ2-2,few,TRBV7-8,CASSLGSAIATTGELFF,TGTGCCAGCAGCTTAGGGTCAGCGATAGCGACCACCGGGGAGCTGTTTTTT